This T cell receptor beta chain was obtained from a study of blood T cells in healthy people across ages. Germline CDR1 is MGHRA and CDR2 is YSYEKL. The CDR3 covers 14 residues. V lost 3 bases and J lost 7, with 13 bases in between. This clonotype was counted a few times. Using a J-beta primer mix together with a sample-barcoded 5' primer, a second PCR was run for roughly 6 to 12 cycles. Carrying 12 random nucleotides, a template-switch adaptor labeled each individual cDNA molecule. TCRdb redid the calling of the 5' RACE reads with MiXCR, one entry per CDR3 protein. The sample holds roughly 1.9 million distinct CDR3 sequences; around 40% are singletons and the top ten take 20% to 25%.

The receptor's source is a human donor in good health. Sequenced sample: blood. V gene TRBV4-1 combines with J gene TRBJ2-1; D possibly uses TRBD1 or TRBD2 (5 bases each). The CDR3 sequence is CASSHPGPGNEQFF. For the CDR3, the DNA is TGCGCCAGCAGCCATCCGGGACCCGGGAATGAGCAGTTCTTC.